This TCR beta chain emerged from a study of cytotoxic CD8 clonotypes in ibrutinib-treated CLL. Turning to the study itself: Response specimens were obtained following a median treatment duration of roughly 12 months, with a range of 6 to 36. Study-wide results and limits: A difference in sampling times existed between sustained-remission and progressing patients. With treatment, public clonotypes, which were uncommon, either contracted or remained stable.

Concerning this clone: Its antigen remains unknown.

TCRdb's copy holds only in-frame clones and misses some; the assay was immunoSEQ multiplex PCR. The sample includes around 250,000 clones, 70% seen only once; the top ten take approximately 15%. V lost 5 bases and J lost 5, with 16 bases in between. The germline CDR1 and CDR2 sequences are MDHEN and SYDVKM. The CDR3 contains 15 residues. The chain recombines TRBV28 with TRBJ2-1, with D hard to call. The material was PBMCs, obtained after 24 months of ibrutinib treatment. This sequence originates from a human donor with chronic lymphocytic leukemia. The chain's CDR3 is CASSPHTPFNNEQFF. The CDR3 DNA follows: TGTGCCAGCAGTCCCCACACCCCCTTTAACAATGAGCAGTTCTTC.